This passage covers 12 T cell receptor beta chains from one sample sequenced in a study of long-term antiretroviral therapy in people with HIV. Researchers report immunoSEQ v3.0 was run at survey level. The method was immunoSEQ multiplex PCR; TCRdb's version includes in-frame clones alone and lacks a portion of them. The sample consists of 35,000 to 40,000 clones, 75% to 85% of them appearing once. This material consisted of unsorted PBMCs, taken 0.3 years after starting antiretroviral therapy. These receptors were obtained from a man younger than 35 with HIV.

The rearrangement links TRBV5-1 to TRBJ2-1; 8 positions match TRBD2. Germline lookup yields CDR1 SGHRS and CDR2 YFSETQ. CDR3 size: 17 residues. V dropped 2 bases and J dropped 4; count of bases not matched to a gene: 11. DNA of the CDR3: TGCGCCAGCAGCTTATTCCCCTCGCGGGGGGTTTACAATGAGCAGTTCTTC. It is translated as CASSLFPSRGVYNEQFF.

The chain has TRBV14 and TRBJ2-3; a weak D match, TRBD2 (5 bases). V was cut by 1 base and J by 2 bases, with 13 bases left in between. Germline CDR1 is SGHDN and CDR2 is FVKESK. This CDR3 is 16 amino acids long. The CDR3 DNA reads TGTGCCAGCAGCCAAGTTGGAGGACTGAACACAGATACGCAGTATTTT. Protein product: CASSQVGGLNTDTQYF.

The chain recombines TRBV5-8 with TRBJ2-6; D ambiguous. Trimming shortened V by 0 bases and J by 2 bases, and 12 bases separated the two germline ends. Germline-derived CDR1 and CDR2 are SGHTS and YDEGEE. CDR3 length: 17 residues. As DNA, the CDR3 is TGTGCCAGCAGCTTGGCCGGGTGGGCTACTGGGGCCAACGTCCTGACTTTC. Its protein product is CASSLAGWATGANVLTF.

V and J are TRBV19 and TRBJ1-1; D might be TRBD1 (5 bases). Germline-derived CDR1 and CDR2 are LNHDA and SQIVND (reference sequence). V was pared by 3 bases and J by 5 bases, with 13 bases between. The length of the CDR3 is 14 residues. The CDR3 spells CASSMRGELTEAFF. In nucleotides, the CDR3 is TGTGCCAGTAGTATGAGGGGTGAGTTGACTGAAGCTTTCTTT.

The chain is built from TRBV7-6 and TRBJ2-1; D remains ambiguous. V lost 2 bases to trimming and J lost 0 bases, with 11 bases between them. CDR1 and CDR2 from the germline V gene are SGHVS and FNYEAQ. This CDR3 spans 16 amino acids. CDR3 loop: CASSLKSRNSYNEQFF. For the CDR3, the DNA is TGTGCCAGCAGCTTAAAGTCTCGCAACTCCTACAATGAGCAGTTCTTC.

The rearrangement uses TRBV30 and TRBJ2-5, with unresolved D. CDR1 and CDR2 (germline): GTSNPN, SVGIG (reference sequence). CDR3 size: 12 residues. V lost 3 bases and J 4 bases, leaving 9 bases between the germline ends. CDR3 sequence: CAWSDQRETQYF. The CDR3 DNA sequence: TGTGCCTGGAGCGATCAACGAGAGACCCAGTACTTC.

The rearrangement joins TRBV5-8 to TRBJ2-3; TRBD2 matches at 12 bases. The CDR3 has 18 residues. After removal of 4 bases from V and 0 bases from J, the junction contained 9 bases not matched to a gene. CDR1 is SGHTS, CDR2 YDEGEE, per germline. The CDR3 nucleotides are TGTGCCAGCAGCCGAAAAGGGACTAGCGGGCCTAGCACAGATACGCAGTATTTT. It translates to CASSRKGTSGPSTDTQYF. Full variable domain (outside the CDR3, taken from reference TRBV5-8 and TRBJ2-3): EAGVTQSPTHLIKTRGQQATLRCSPISGHTSVYWYQQALGLGLQFLLWYDEGEERNRGNFPPRFSGRQFPNYSSELNVNALELEDSALYLCASSRKGTSGPSTDTQYFGPGTRLTVL.

The chain uses TRBV19 and TRBJ1-5; D ambiguous. The CDR3 extends over 14 amino acids. CDR1 and CDR2 from the germline V gene are LNHDA and SQIVND (reference sequence). Trimming took 8 bases from V and 0 from J, leaving 11 bases between them. The CDR3 loop reads CASVNSNSNQPQHF. DNA of the CDR3: TGTGCCAGTGTCAACAGCAATAGCAATCAGCCCCAGCATTTT.

The J gene is TRBJ2-1, the V gene TRBV9, with TRBD2 as a possible D gene (6 bases). The CDR3 is made up of 16 amino acids. Trimming removed 3 bases at V and 2 bases at J, with 15 bases between. CDR1 SGDLS and CDR2 YYNGEE come from the germline V gene. CDR3: CASSGGAVAAYNEQFF. The DNA of the CDR3 is TGTGCCAGCAGCGGCGGGGCGGTAGCGGCCTACAATGAGCAGTTCTTC. The full variable domain, its missing parts supplied by reference TRBV9 and TRBJ2-1, is DSGVTQTPKHLITATGQRVTLRCSPRSGDLSVYWYQQSLDQGLQFLIQYYNGEERAKGNILERFSAQQFPDLHSELNLSSLELGDSALYFCASSGGAVAAYNEQFFGPGTRLTVL.

The J gene is TRBJ2-3, the V gene TRBV27; D call uncertain. CDR1 and CDR2 from the germline V gene are MNHEY and SMNVEV (reference sequence). V lost 5 bases, J lost 0 bases, and 15 bases lay in between. The CDR3 consists of 16 residues. The chain's CDR3 is CASSPTMSPSTDTQYF. The DNA of the CDR3 is TGTGCCAGCAGTCCCACTATGAGCCCAAGCACAGATACGCAGTATTTT.

The chain has TRBV19 and TRBJ1-1, with D possibly TRBD1 on 6 matching bases. V lost 10 bases and J 5 bases, leaving 17 bases between the germline ends. Germline values: CDR1 LNHDA, CDR2 SQIVND (reference sequence). The CDR3 has 13 amino acids. The CDR3 coding sequence is TGTGCCACGGGGGGGGGCTCGGGGACTGAAGCTTTCTTT. Its translation is CATGGGSGTEAFF.

V is TRBV19 and J is TRBJ2-5; D is perhaps TRBD1 (5 bases). The CDR3 is 15 residues long. CDR1 and CDR2 from the germline V gene are LNHDA and SQIVND (reference sequence). V gave up 5 bases and J gave up 0 bases, with 13 bases separating them. CDR3 loop: CASSPQGIYQETQYF. DNA of the CDR3: TGTGCCAGTAGTCCCCAGGGAATTTACCAAGAGACCCAGTACTTC.